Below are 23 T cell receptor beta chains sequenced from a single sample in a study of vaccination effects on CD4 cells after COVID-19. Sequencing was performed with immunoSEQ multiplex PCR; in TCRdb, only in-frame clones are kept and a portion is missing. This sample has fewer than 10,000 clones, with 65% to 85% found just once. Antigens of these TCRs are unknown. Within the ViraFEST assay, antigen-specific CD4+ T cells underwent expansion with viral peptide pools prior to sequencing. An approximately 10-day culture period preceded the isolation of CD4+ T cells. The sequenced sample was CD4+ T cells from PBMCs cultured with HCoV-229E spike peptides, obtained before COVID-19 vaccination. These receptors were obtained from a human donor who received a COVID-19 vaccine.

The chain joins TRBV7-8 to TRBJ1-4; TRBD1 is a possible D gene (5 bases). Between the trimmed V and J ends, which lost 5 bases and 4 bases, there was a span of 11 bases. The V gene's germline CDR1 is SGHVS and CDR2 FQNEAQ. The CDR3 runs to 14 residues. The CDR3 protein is CASSRGPINEKLFF. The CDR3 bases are TGTGCCAGCAGCCGGGGACCGATTAATGAAAAACTGTTTTTT.

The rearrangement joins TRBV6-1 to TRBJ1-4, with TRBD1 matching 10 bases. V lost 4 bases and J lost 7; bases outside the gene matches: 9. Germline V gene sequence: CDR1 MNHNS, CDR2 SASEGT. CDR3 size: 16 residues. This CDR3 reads CASSGALGTGVEKLFF. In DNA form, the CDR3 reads TGTGCCAGCAGTGGGGCCCTTGGGACAGGGGTTGAAAAACTGTTTTTT.

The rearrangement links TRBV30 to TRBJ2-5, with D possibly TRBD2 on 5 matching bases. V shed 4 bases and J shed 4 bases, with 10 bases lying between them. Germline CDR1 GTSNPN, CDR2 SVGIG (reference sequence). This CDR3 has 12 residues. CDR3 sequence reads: CAWNLAGETQYF. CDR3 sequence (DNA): TGTGCCTGGAACCTAGCCGGAGAGACCCAGTACTTC. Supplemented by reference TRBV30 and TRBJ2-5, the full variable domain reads SQTIHQWPATLVQPVGSPLSLECTVEGTSNPNLYWYRQAAGRGLQLLFYSVGIGQISSEVPQNLSASRPQDRQFILSSKKLLLSDSGFYLCAWNLAGETQYFGPGTRLLVL.

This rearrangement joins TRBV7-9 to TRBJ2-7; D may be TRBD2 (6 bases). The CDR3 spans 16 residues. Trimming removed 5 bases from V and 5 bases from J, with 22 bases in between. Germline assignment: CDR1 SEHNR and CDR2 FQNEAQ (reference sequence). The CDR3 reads CASSLPRGLQIDEQYF. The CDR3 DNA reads TGTGCCAGCAGCCTACCCCGGGGACTCCAGATAGACGAGCAGTACTTC.

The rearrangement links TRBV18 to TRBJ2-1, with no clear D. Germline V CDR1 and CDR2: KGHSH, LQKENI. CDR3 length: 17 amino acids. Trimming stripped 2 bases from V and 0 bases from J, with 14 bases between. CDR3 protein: CASSPVSSDPSYNEQFF. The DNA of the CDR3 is TGTGCCAGCTCACCAGTTTCTTCTGACCCCTCCTACAATGAGCAGTTCTTC.

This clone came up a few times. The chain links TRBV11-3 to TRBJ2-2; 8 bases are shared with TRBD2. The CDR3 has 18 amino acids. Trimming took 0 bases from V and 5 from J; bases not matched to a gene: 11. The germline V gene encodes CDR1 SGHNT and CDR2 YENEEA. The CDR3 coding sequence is TGTGCCAGCAGCTTAGAGCAGTCCGGGACTAGATCTACCGGGGAGCTGTTTTTT. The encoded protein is CASSLEQSGTRSTGELFF.

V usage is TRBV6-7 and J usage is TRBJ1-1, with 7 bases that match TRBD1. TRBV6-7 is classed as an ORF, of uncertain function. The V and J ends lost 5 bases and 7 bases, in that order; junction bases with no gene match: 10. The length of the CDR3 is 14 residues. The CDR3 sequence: CASSPQGGLGEAFF. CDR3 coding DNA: TGTGCCAGCAGTCCCCAGGGGGGGCTTGGTGAAGCTTTCTTT.

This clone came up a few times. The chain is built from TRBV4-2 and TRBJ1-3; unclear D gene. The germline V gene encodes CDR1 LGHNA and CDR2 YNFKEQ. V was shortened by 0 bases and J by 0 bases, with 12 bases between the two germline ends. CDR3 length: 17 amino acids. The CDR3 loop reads CASSQDLGLSSGNTIYF. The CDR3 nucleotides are TGTGCCAGCAGCCAAGATCTAGGACTGAGCTCTGGAAACACCATATATTTT.

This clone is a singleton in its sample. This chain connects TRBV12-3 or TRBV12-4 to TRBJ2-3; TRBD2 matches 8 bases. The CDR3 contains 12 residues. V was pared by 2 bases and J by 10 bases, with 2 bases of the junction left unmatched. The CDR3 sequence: CASSLLAGPQYF. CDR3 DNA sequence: TGTGCCAGCAGTTTACTAGCGGGCCCGCAGTATTTT.

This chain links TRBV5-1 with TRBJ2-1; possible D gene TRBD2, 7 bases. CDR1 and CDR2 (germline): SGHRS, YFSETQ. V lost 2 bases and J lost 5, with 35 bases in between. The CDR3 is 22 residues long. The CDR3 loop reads CASSLPQDRTLGRLGGDNEQFF. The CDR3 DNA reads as TGCGCCAGCAGCTTACCACAAGACAGGACGCTAGGGAGGTTAGGGGGGGACAATGAGCAGTTCTTC.

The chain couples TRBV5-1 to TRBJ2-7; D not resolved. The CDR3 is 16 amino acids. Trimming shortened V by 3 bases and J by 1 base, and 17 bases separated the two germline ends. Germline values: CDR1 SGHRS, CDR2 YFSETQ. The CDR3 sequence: CASSSTRQYPSYEQYF. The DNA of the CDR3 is TGCGCCAGCAGCTCCACCAGGCAGTACCCTTCCTACGAGCAGTACTTC.

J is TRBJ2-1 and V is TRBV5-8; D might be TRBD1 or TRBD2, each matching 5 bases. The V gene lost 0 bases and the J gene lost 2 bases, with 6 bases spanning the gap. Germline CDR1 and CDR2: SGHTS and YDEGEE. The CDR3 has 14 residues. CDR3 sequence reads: CASSLAGPYNEQFF. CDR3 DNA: TGTGCCAGCAGCTTGGCGGGGCCCTACAATGAGCAGTTCTTC.

The CDR3 nucleotides are TGCAGCGTTGGGTCCGGGACAGGGCTTGGTGGCGGGGAGCTGTTTTTT. Protein product: CSVGSGTGLGGGELFF. V is TRBV29-1 and J is TRBJ2-2; 9 bases match TRBD1. Germline CDR1 reads SQVTM; CDR2 reads ANQGSEA. The CDR3 runs to 16 residues. V trimming: 4 bases; J trimming: 7 bases; junction bases outside the gene matches: 13.

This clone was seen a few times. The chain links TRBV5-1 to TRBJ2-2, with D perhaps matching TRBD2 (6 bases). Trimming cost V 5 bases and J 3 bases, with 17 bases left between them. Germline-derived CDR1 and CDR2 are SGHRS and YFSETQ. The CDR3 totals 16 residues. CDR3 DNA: TGCGCCAGCAGGGAGATGGGGGGTCTATACACCGGGGAGCTGTTTTTT. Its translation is CASREMGGLYTGELFF.

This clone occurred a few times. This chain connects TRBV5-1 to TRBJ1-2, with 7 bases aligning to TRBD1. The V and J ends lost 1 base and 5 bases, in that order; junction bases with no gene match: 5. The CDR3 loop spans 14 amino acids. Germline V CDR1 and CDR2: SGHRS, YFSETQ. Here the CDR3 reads CASSLPGGRYGYTF. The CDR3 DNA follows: TGCGCCAGCAGCTTGCCAGGGGGGAGATATGGCTACACCTTC.

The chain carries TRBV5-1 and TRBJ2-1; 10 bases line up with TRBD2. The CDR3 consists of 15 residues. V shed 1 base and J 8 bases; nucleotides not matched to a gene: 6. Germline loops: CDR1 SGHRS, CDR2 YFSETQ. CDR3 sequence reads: CASSLYSSGRDEQFF. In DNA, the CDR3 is TGCGCCAGCAGCTTGTATTCTAGCGGGAGAGATGAGCAGTTCTTC.

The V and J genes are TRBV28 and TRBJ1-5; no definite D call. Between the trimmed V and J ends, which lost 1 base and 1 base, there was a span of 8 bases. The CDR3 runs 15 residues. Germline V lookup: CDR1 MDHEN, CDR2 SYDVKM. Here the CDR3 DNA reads TGTGCCAGCAGTTTATTGACGGGCAGCAATCAGCCCCAGCATTTT. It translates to CASSLLTGSNQPQHF.

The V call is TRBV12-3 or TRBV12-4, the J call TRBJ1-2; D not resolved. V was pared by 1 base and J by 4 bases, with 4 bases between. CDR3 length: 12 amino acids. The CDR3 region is CASSLVAYGYTF. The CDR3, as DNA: TGTGCCAGCAGTTTAGTGGCCTATGGCTACACCTTC.

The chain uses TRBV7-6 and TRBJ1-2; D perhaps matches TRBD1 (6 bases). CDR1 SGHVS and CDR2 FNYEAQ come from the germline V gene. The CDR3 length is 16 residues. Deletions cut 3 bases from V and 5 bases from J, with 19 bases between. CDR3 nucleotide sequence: TGTGCCAGCAGCTTGGGGCTCGGGGGCCCTGGGTATGGCTACACCTTC. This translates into CASSLGLGGPGYGYTF.

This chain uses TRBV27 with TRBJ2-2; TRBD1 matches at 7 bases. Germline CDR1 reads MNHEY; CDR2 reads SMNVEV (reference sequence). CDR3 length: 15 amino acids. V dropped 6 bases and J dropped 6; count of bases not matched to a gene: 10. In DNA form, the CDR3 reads TGTGCCAGCAGACGGGGACAGAACGGGGCCGGGGAGCTGTTTTTT. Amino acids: CASRRGQNGAGELFF.

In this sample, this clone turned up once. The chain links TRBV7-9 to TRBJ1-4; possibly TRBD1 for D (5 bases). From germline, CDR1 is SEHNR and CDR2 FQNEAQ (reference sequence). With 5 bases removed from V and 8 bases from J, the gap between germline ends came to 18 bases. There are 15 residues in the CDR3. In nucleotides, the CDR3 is TGTGCCAGCAGCCAGCGTACGGGCGGGGGGGAAAAACTGTTTTTT. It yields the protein CASSQRTGGGEKLFF.

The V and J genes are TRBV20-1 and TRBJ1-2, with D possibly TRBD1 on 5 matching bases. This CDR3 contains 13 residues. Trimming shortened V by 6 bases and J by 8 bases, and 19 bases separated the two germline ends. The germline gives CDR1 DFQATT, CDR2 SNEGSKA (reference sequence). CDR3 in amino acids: CSASSGGNGGYTF. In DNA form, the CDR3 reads TGCAGTGCGAGTAGTGGGGGGAATGGAGGCTACACCTTC.

In DNA, the CDR3 is TGTGCCAGCAGCTTGGCCCGGGGGGGTCGCACAGATACGCAGTATTTT. Protein product: CASSLARGGRTDTQYF. The chain couples TRBV5-4 to TRBJ2-3; 8 bases are a match to TRBD2. The CDR3 totals 16 residues. V lost 0 bases and J lost 1; bases outside the gene matches: 4. The germline V gene encodes CDR1 SGHNT and CDR2 YYREEE (reference sequence).